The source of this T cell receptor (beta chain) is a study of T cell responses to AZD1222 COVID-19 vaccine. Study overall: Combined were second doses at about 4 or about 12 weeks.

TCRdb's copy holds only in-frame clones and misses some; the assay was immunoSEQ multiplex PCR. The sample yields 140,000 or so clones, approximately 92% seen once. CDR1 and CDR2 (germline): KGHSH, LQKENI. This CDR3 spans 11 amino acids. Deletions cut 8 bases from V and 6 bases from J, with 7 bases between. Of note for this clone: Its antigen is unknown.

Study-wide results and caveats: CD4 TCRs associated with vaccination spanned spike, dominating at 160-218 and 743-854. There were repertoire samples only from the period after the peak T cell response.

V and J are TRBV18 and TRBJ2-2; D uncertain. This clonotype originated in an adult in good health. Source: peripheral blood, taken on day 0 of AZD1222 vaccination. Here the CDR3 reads CASLRSGELFF. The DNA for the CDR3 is TGTGCCAGCCTCCGTTCCGGGGAGCTGTTTTTT.